The sequence of this T cell receptor beta chain was determined in a study of blood T cell repertoires in COVID-19. The germline CDR1 and CDR2 sequences are SGHTA and FQGNSA. Between the trimmed V and J ends, which lost 3 bases and 2 bases, there was a span of 8 bases. The CDR3 consists of 13 residues. Participants came from about 24 US areas, aged roughly 18 to 89 years. In the original analysis: Amplification with reference gene primers provided the estimates of nucleated cell counts. Here immunoSEQ multiplex PCR was the method, and the copy in TCRdb shows in-frame clones only, minus some. V, J and clone size are taken as reported in that table, and D and trimming were inferred from the DNA itself. This table holds around 190,000 clones, around 83% found once.

The clonotype was recovered from a young woman who had been exposed to COVID-19. The chain couples TRBV7-2 to TRBJ2-7, with a tentative D call TRBD1 (5 bases). Sequenced material: PBMCs or T cells enriched from blood (not recorded which). The CDR3: CASSFRGTYEQYF. The DNA of the CDR3 is TGTGCCAGCAGCTTTAGGGGTACCTACGAGCAGTACTTC.